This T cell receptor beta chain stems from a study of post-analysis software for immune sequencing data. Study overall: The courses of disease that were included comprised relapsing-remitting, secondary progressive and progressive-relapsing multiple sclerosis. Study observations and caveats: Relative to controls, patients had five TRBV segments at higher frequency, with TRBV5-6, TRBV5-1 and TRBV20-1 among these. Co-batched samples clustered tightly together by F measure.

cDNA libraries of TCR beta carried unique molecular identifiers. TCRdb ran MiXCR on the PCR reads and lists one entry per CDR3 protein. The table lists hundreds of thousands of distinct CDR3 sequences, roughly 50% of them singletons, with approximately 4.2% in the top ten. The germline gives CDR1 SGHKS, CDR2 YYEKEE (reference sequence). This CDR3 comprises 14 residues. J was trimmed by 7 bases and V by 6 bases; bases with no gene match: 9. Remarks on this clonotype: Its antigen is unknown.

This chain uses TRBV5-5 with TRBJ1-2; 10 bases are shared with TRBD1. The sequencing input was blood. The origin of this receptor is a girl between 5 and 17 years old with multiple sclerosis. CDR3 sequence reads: CASNPAGTGVGYTF. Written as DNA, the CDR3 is TGTGCCAGCAACCCTGCCGGGACAGGGGTTGGCTACACCTTC.